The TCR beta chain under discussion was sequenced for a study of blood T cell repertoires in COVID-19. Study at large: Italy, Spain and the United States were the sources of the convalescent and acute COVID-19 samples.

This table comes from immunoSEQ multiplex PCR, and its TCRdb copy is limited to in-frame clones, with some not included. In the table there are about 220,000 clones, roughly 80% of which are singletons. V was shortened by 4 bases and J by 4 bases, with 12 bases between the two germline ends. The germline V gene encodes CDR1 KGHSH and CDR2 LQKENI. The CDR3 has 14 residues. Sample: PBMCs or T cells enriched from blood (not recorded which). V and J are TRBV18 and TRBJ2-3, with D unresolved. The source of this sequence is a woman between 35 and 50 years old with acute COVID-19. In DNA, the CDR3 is TGTGCCAGCTCACGTGAATACACCGCAGATACGCAGTATTTT. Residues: CASSREYTADTQYF. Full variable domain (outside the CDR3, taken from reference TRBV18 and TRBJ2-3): NAGVMQNPRHLVRRRGQEARLRCSPMKGHSHVYWYRQLPEEGLKFMVYLQKENIIDESGMPKERFSAEFPKEGPSILRIQQVVRGDSAAYFCASSREYTADTQYFGPGTRLTVL.